This TCR beta chain originates from a study of beta chain features in type 1 diabetes. This clone has a handful of counts. cDNA synthesis used the whole RNA isolate, giving expressed TCRB sequences. Profiled with immunoSEQ multiplex PCR; TCRdb holds only in-frame clones, not every one. The repertoire holds around 300,000 clones, with 7.5% to 9.5% as singletons. Per the germline V gene, CDR1 is SGHTA and CDR2 is FQGTGA. CDR3 length: 15 amino acids. The V end lost 6 bases, the J end lost 4 bases, and 18 bases lay between the germline ends. Sequenced material: central memory CD4+ T cells from blood. The receptor was derived from a young woman in good health. The chain uses TRBV7-3 and TRBJ1-1, with a tentative D call TRBD1 (5 bases). The CDR3 DNA is TGTGCCAGCAGGACTGAGCCGGGGCCAACCACTGAAGCTTTCTTT. Protein: CASRTEPGPTTEAFF.